This TCR beta chain emerged from a study of response to subunit inactivated influenza vaccine. Study results and caveats: Authors suggested seasonal influenza vaccinations each recruit few new T cells.

For this clonotype: The target antigen is unknown.

Looked up from germline, CDR1 is DFQATT and CDR2 is SNEGSKA (reference sequence). Trimming took 5 bases from V and 3 from J, leaving 17 bases between them. The CDR3 sequence is 14 residues long. TCRdb re-called the RT-PCR reads through MiXCR, storing one row per CDR3 protein. The sample contains about 540,000 distinct CDR3 sequences, 20% to 25% of which appear only once. A further study also used this sample, focusing on T cells expressing NK-cell markers. As that study records: Researchers built TCR beta cDNA using 5'RACE template switching with UMIs. Each TCR beta repertoire originated in sorted T cells that were CD3+CD56+NKG2C+, CD3+CD56+NKG2C- or CD3+CD56-NKG2C+. Over 5 donors carried dominant NKG2C+ clonotypes that made up roughly 1.0-7.5% of their CD8+ T cells. The CD3+CD56-NKG2C+ fraction was also led by these clonotypes in several donors.

The TCR comes from a man aged 50-60 years who received an inactivated influenza vaccine. This sample comprised CD4+ T cells sorted from PBMCs, obtained approximately 12 days after vaccination. The chain links TRBV20-1 to TRBJ2-7; D possibly corresponds to TRBD1 (6 bases). In DNA, the CDR3 is TGCAGTGCTGATGACAGGAGCTGGGGCTACGAGCAGTACTTC. Encoded protein: CSADDRSWGYEQYF.